A selection of T cell receptor beta chains follows, all from one sample in a study of blood T cell repertoires in COVID-19. The protocol was immunoSEQ multiplex PCR, while the TCRdb copy is restricted to in-frame clones and leaves out a portion. The table has over 45,000 clones, roughly nine tenths seen once; the top ten hold 25% to 30%. Sample: peripheral blood. All receptors derive from a woman older than 75 with acute or convalescent COVID-19. Both conserved end residues are part of each CDR3. The D gene is left open where the match is weak. Some rows have no size entry. The others give once, few or many, or a class for an expanded clone.

length | D | J | V | size | DNA | CDR3
11 | TRBD1 | TRBJ1-1 | TRBV20-1 | . | TGCAGCGTACAGGGGACGCCTGAAGCTTTCTTT | CSVQGTPEAFF
16 | TRBD1 | TRBJ1-6 | TRBV10-2 | . | TGCGCCAGCAGAGAAGGGACAGGTTTCTATAATTCACCCCTCCACTTT | CASREGTGFYNSPLHF
16 | TRBD1 | TRBJ1-1 | TRBV5-1 | . | TGCGCCAGCAGCCCCGACAGTGGGCAGGGGGGCACTGAAGCTTTCTTT | CASSPDSGQGGTEAFF
13 | TRBD1 | TRBJ2-1 | TRBV30 | . | TGTGCCTGGAGCAGGGACAGGGGGGTTGAGCAGTTCTTC | CAWSRDRGVEQFF
15 | . | TRBJ1-1 | TRBV5-4 | . | TGTGCCAGCAGCTCGGGGACACCCATGAACACTGAAGCTTTCTTT | CASSSGTPMNTEAFF
14 | TRBD1 | TRBJ2-1 | TRBV6-4 | . | TGTGCCAGCAGAAAGACAGGGGTGTCGCATGAGCAGTTCTTC | CASRKTGVSHEQFF
15 | . | TRBJ2-5 | TRBV5-1 | once | TGCGCCAGCAGCTTGGCGACAGCTAGCCAAGAGACCCAGTACTTC | CASSLATASQETQYF
16 | TRBD1 | TRBJ1-2 | TRBV28 | . | TGTGCCAGCAGTCTACAGACAGGGGGCAGCGGTTATGGCTACACCTTC | CASSLQTGGSGYGYTF
11 | . | TRBJ2-1 | TRBV3-1/TRBV3-2 | . | TGTGCCAGCAGCTCCCTAAATGAGCAGTTCTTC | CASSSLNEQFF
14 | TRBD2 | TRBJ2-5 | TRBV5-5 | once | TGTGCCAGCAGCTTGGGCGGGGGGGCGGAGACCCAGTACTTC | CASSLGGGAETQYF
14 | . | TRBJ1-1 | TRBV5-1 | . | TGCGCCAGCAGCTTGGAACAGAGGAACACTGAAGCTTTCTTT | CASSLEQRNTEAFF
14 | TRBD1 | TRBJ2-5 | TRBV10-3 | once | TGTGCCATCGCAGATGGGACAGCGCAAGAGACCCAGTACTTC | CAIADGTAQETQYF
16 | TRBD2 | TRBJ2-6 | TRBV30 | . | TGTGCCTGGAGTGTAGGGAGGGGCTCTGGGGCCAACGTCCTGACTTTC | CAWSVGRGSGANVLTF
14 | . | TRBJ2-2 | TRBV11-3 | once | TGTGCCAGCAGCCCAGGGATCCCAACCGGGGAGCTGTTTTTT | CASSPGIPTGELFF
13 | TRBD1 | TRBJ1-2 | TRBV7-2 | . | TGTGCCAGCAGCTCACGGACAGGTGGCGGCTACACCTTC | CASSSRTGGGYTF
15 | . | TRBJ1-4 | TRBV28 | . | TGTGCCAGCACCTTGGCAGGGGCAACTAATGAAAAACTGTTTTTT | CASTLAGATNEKLFF